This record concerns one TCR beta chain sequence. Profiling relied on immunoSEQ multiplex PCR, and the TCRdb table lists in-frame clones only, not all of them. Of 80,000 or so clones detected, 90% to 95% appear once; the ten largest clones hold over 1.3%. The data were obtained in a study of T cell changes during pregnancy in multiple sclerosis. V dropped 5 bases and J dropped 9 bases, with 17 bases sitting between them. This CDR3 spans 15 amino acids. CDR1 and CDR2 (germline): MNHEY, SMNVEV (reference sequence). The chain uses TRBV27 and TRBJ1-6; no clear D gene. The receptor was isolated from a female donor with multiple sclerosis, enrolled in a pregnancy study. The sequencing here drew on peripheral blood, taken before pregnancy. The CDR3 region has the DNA TGTGCCAGCAGTCTCGGGCGGGGTTTCGTTTCACCCCTCCACTTT. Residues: CASSLGRGFVSPLHF.